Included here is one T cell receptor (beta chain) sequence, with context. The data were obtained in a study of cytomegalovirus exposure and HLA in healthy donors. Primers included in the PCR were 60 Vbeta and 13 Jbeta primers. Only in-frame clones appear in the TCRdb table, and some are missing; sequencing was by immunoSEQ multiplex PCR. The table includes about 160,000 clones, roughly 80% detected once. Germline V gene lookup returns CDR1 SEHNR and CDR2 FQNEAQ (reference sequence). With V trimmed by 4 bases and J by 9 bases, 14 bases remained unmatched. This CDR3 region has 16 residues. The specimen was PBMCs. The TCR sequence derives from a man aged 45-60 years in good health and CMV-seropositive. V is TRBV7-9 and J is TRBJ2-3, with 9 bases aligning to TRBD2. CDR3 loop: CASSSPGLAEAGTQYF. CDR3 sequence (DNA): TGTGCCAGCAGCTCTCCGGGACTAGCAGAAGCTGGGACGCAGTATTTT.